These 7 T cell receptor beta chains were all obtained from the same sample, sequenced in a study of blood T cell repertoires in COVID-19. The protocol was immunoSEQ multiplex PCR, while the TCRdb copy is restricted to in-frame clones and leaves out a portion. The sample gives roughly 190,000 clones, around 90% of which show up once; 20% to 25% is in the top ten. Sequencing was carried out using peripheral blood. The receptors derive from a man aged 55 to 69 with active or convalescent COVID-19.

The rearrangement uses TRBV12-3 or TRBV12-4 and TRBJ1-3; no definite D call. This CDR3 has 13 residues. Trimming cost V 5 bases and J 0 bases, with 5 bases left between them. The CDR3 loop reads CASSPYSGNTIYF. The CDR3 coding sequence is TGTGCCAGCAGTCCCTACTCTGGAAACACCATATATTTT.

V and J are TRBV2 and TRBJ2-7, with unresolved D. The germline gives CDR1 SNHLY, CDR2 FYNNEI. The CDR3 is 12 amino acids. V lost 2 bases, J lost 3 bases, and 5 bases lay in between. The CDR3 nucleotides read TGTGCCAGCAGTGAATTCCTCTACGAGCAGTACTTC. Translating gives CASSEFLYEQYF.

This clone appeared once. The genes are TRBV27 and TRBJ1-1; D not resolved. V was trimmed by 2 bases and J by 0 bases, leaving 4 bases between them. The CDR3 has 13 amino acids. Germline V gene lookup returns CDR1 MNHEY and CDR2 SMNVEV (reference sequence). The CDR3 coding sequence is TGTGCCAGCAGTTTACCCATGAACACTGAAGCTTTCTTT. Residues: CASSLPMNTEAFF.

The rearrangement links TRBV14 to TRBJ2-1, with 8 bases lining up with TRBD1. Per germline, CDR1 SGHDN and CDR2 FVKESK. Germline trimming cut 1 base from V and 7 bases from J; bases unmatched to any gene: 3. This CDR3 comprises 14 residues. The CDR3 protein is CASSQVWTGNEQFF. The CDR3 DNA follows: TGTGCCAGCAGCCAAGTGTGGACAGGGAATGAGCAGTTCTTC.

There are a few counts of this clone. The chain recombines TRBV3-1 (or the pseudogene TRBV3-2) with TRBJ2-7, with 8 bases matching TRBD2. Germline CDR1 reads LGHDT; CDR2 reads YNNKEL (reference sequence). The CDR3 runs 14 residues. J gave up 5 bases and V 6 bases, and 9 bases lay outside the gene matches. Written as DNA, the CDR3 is TGTGCCAGCAGACTCTCGGGGGGGGCCGACGAGCAGTACTTC. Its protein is CASRLSGGADEQYF.

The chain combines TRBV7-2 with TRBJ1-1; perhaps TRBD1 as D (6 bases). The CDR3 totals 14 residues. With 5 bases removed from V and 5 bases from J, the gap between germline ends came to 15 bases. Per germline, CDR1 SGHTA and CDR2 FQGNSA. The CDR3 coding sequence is TGTGCCAGCAGCCGCGTGGGGGCGGTTACTGAAGCTTTCTTT. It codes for CASSRVGAVTEAFF.

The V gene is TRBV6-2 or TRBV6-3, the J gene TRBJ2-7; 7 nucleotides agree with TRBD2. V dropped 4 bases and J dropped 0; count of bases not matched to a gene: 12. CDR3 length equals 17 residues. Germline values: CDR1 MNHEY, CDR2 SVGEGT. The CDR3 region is CASSSGVRRGSSYEQYF. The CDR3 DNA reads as TGTGCCAGCAGTTCTGGGGTCCGGCGGGGGTCCTCCTACGAGCAGTACTTC.